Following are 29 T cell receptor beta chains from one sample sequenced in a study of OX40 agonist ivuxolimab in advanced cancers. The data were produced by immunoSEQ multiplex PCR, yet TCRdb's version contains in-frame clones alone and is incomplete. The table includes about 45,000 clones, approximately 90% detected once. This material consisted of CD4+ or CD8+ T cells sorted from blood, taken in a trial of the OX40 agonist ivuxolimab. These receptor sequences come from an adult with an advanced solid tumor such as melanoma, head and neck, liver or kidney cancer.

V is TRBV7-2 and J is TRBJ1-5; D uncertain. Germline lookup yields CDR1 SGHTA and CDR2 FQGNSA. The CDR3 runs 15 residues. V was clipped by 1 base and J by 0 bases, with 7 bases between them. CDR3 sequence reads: CASSLERNSNQPQHF. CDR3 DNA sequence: TGTGCCAGCAGCTTAGAGAGGAATAGCAATCAGCCCCAGCATTTT.

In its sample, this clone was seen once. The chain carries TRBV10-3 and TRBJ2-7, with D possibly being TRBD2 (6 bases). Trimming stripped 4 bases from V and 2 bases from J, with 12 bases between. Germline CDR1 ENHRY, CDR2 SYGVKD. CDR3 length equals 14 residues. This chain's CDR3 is CAISAGVATYEQYF. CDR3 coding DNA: TGTGCCATCAGTGCGGGAGTAGCAACCTACGAGCAGTACTTC.

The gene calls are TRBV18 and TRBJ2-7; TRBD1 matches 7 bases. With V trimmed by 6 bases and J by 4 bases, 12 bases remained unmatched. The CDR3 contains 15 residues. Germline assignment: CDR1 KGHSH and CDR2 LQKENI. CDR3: CASSTGTDRTYEQYF. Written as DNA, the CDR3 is TGTGCCAGCTCGACGGGGACGGACAGGACATACGAGCAGTACTTC.

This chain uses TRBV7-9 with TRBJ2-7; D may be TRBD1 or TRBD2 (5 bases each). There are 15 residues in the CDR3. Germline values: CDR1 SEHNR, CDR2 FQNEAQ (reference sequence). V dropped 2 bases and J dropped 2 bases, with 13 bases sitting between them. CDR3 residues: CASSLTAGRAYEQYF. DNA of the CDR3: TGTGCCAGCAGCTTAACCGCGGGCAGGGCCTACGAGCAGTACTTC.

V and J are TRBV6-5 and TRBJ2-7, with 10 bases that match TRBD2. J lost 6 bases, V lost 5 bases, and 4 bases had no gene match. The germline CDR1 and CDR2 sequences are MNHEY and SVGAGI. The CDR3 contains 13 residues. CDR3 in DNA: TGTGCCAGCAGTCTAGCGGGAGTCAGCGAGCAGTACTTC. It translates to CASSLAGVSEQYF.

CDR3: CASSQGAYEQYF. CDR3 bases: TGCGCCAGCAGCCAGGGGGCGTACGAGCAGTACTTC. The chain employs TRBV10-1 and TRBJ2-7, with TRBD1 matching over 8 bases. V lost 6 bases, J lost 4 bases, and 2 bases stayed unmatched. Germline CDR1 WNHNN, CDR2 SYGVQD (reference sequence). The CDR3 runs to 12 residues.

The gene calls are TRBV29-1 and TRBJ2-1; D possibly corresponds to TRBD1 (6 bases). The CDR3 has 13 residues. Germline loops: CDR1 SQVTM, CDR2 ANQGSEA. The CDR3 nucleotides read TGCACCTTTAGGGGGAGTTCTATCAATGAGCAGTTCTTC. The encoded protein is CTFRGSSINEQFF.

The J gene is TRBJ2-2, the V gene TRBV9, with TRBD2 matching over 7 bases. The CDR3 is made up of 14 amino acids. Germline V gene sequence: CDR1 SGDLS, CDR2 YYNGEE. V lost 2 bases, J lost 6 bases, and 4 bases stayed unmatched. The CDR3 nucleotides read TGTGCCAGCAGCGTCCTTAGCGGGCCCGGGGAGCTGTTTTTT. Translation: CASSVLSGPGELFF.

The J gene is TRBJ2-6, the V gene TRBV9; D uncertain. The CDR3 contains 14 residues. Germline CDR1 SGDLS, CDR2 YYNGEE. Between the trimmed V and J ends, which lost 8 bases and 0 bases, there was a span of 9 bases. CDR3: CASSRSSGANVLTF. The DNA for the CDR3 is TGTGCCAGTTCAAGGAGCTCTGGGGCCAACGTCCTGACTTTC.

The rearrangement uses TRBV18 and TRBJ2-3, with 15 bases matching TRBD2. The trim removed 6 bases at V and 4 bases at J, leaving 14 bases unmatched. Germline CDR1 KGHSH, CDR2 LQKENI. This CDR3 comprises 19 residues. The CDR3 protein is CASSNTAGTSGRRADTQYF. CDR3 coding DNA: TGTGCCAGCTCCAATACAGCCGGGACTAGCGGGAGGAGAGCAGATACGCAGTATTTT.

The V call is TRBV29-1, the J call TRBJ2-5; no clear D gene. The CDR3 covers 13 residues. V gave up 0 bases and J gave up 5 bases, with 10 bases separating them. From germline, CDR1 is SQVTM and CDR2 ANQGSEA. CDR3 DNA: TGCAGCGTTGAAGATCGCCATCGGGAGACCCAGTACTTC. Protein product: CSVEDRHRETQYF.

CDR3 amino acids: CASSLAGGETQYF. CDR3 DNA: TGTGCCAGCAGCTTGGCTGGCGGGGAGACCCAGTACTTC. The V call is TRBV5-4, the J call TRBJ2-5; tentative D call: TRBD2 (5 bases). V lost 0 bases to trimming and J lost 5 bases, with 8 bases between them. Germline CDR1 SGHNT, CDR2 YYREEE (reference sequence). CDR3 size: 13 residues.

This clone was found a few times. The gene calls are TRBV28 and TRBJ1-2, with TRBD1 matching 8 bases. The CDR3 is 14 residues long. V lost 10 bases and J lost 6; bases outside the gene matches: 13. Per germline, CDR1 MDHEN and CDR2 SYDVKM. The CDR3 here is CATRVLGRGHGYTF. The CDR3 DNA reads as TGTGCCACACGCGTCTTAGGCAGGGGGCATGGCTACACCTTC.

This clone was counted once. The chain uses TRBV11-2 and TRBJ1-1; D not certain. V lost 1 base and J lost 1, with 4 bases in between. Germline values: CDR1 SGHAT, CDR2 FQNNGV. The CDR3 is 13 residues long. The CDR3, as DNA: TGTGCCAGCAGCTTAGTCACGAACACTGAAGCTTTCTTT. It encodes CASSLVTNTEAFF.

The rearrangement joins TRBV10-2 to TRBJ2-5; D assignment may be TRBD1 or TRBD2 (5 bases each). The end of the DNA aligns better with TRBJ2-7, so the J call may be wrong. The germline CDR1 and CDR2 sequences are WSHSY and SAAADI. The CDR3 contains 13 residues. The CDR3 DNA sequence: TGCGCCAGCAGTTCCCGGGGCTTTAGCGAGCAGTACTTC. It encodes CASSSRGFSEQYF.

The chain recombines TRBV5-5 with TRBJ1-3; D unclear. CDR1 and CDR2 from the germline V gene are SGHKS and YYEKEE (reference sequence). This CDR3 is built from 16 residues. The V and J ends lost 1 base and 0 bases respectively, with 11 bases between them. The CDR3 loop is CASSLMETNSGNTIYF. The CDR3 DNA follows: TGTGCCAGCAGCTTGATGGAGACAAACTCTGGAAACACCATATATTTT.

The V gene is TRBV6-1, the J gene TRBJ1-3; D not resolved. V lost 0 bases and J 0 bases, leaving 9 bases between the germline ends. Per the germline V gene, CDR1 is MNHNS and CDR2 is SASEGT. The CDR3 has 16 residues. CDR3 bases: TGTGCCAGCAGTGAAGCTTTCCGGAGCTCTGGAAACACCATATATTTT. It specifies CASSEAFRSSGNTIYF.

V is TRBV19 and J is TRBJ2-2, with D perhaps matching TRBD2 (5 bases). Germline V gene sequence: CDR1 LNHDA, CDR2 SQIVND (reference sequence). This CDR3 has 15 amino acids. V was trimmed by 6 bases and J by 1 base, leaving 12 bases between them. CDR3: CASRIGGRNTGELFF. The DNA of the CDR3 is TGTGCCAGTAGAATCGGTGGGAGGAACACCGGGGAGCTGTTTTTT.

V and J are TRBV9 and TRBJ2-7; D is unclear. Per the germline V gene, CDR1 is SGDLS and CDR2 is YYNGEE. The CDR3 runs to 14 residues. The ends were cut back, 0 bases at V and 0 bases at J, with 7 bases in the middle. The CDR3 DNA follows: TGTGCCAGCAGCGTAGGACTGGACTCCTACGAGCAGTACTTC. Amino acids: CASSVGLDSYEQYF.

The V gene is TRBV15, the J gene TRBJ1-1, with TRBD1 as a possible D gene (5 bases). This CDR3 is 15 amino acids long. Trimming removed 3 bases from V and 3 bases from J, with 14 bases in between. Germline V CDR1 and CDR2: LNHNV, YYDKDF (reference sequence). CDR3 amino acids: CATSRAQRGDTEAFF. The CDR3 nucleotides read TGTGCCACCAGCAGGGCTCAACGAGGGGACACTGAAGCTTTCTTT.

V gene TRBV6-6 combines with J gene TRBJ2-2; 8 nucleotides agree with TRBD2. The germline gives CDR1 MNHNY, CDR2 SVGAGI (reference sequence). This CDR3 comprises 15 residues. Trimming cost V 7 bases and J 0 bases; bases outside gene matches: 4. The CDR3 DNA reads TGTGCCAGCACCGTGACTAGCGCGAACACCGGGGAGCTGTTTTTT. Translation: CASTVTSANTGELFF.

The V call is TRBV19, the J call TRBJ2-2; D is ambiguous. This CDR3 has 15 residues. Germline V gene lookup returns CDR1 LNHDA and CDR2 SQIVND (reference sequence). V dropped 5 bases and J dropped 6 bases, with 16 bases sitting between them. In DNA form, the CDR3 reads TGTGCCAGTAGTTTGCATCGGCTAGATCCCGGGGAGCTGTTTTTT. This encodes CASSLHRLDPGELFF.

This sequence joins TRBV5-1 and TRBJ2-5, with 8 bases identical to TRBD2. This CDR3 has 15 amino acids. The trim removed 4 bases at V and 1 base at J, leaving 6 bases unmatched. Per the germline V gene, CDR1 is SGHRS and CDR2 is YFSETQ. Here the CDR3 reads CASSISGGSQETQYF. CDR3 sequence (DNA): TGCGCCAGCAGCATCTCGGGGGGGAGCCAAGAGACCCAGTACTTC.

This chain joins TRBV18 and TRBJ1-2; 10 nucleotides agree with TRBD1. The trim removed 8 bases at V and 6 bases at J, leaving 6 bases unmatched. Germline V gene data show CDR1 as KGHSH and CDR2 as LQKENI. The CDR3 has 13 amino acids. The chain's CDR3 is CASTEGQGNGYTF. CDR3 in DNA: TGTGCCAGCACCGAGGGACAGGGGAATGGCTACACCTTC. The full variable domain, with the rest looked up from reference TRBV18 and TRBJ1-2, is NAGVMQNPRHLVRRRGQEARLRCSPMKGHSHVYWYRQLPEEGLKFMVYLQKENIIDESGMPKERFSAEFPKEGPSILRIQQVVRGDSAAYFCASTEGQGNGYTFGSGTRLTVV.

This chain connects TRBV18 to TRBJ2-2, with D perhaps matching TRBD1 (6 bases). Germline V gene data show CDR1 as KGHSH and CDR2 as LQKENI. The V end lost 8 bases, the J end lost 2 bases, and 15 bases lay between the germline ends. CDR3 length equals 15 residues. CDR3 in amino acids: CASIKDRINTGELFF. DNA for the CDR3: TGTGCCAGCATCAAAGACAGGATCAACACCGGGGAGCTGTTTTTT. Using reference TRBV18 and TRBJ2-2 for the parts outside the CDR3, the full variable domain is NAGVMQNPRHLVRRRGQEARLRCSPMKGHSHVYWYRQLPEEGLKFMVYLQKENIIDESGMPKERFSAEFPKEGPSILRIQQVVRGDSAAYFCASIKDRINTGELFFGEGSRLTVL.

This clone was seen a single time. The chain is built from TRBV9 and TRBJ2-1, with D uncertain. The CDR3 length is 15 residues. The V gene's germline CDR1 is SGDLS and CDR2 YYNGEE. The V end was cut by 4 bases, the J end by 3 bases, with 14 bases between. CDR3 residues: CASSPSSGNYNEQFF. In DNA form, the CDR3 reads TGTGCCAGCAGCCCGTCTTCTGGGAACTACAATGAGCAGTTCTTC.

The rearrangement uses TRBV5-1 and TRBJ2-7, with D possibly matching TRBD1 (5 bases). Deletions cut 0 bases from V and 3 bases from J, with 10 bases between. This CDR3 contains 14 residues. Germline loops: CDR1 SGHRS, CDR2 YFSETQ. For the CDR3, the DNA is TGCGCCAGCAGCTTGGTAGGGGATAACTACGAGCAGTACTTC. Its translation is CASSLVGDNYEQYF. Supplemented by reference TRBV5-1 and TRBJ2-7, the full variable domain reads KAGVTQTPRYLIKTRGQQVTLSCSPISGHRSVSWYQQTPGQGLQFLFEYFSETQRNKGNFPGRFSGRQFSNSRSEMNVSTLELGDSALYLCASSLVGDNYEQYFGPGTRLTVT.

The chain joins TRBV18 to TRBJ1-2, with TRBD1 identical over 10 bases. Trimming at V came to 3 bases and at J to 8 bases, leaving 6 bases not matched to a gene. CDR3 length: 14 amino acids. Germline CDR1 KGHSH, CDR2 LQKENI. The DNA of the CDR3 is TGTGCCAGCTCACCGGGACAGGGGATGGGCGGCTACACCTTC. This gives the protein CASSPGQGMGGYTF.

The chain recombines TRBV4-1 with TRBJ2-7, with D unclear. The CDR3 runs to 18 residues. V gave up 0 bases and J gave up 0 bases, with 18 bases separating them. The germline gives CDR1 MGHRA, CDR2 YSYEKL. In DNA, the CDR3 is TGCGCCAGCAGCCAAGAAGGGTTTAGACCGGTGCCCTCCTACGAGCAGTACTTC. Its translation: CASSQEGFRPVPSYEQYF.